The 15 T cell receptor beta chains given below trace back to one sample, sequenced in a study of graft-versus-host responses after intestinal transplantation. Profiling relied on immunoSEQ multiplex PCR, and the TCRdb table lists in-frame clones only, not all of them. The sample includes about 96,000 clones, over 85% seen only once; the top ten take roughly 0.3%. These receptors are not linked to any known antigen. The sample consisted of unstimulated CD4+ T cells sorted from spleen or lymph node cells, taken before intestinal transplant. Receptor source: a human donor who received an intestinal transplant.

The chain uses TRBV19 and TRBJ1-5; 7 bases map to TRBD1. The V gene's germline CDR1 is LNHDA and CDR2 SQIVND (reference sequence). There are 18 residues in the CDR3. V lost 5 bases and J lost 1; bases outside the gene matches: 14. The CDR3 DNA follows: TGTGCCAGTAGTCGGGACAGTACATGGGAGGGGAGCAATCAGCCCCAGCATTTT. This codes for CASSRDSTWEGSNQPQHF.

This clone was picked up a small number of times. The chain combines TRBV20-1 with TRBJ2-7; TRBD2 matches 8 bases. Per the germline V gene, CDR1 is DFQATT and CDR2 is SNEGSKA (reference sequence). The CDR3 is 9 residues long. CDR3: CRGGYEQYF. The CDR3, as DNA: TGCCGGGGGGGGTACGAGCAGTACTTC.

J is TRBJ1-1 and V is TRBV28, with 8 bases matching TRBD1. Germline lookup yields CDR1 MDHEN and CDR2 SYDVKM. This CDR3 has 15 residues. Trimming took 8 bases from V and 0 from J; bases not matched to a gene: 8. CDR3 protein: CASVHRGTLNTEAFF. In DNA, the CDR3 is TGTGCCAGCGTTCACAGGGGGACCCTGAACACTGAAGCTTTCTTT.

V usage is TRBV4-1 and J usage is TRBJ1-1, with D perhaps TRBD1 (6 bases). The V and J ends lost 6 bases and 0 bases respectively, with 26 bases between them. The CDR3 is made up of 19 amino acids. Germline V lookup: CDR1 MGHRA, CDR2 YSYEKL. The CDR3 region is CASRGTQEGRGKMNTEAFF. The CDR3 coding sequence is TGCGCCAGCAGGGGGACCCAAGAGGGAAGGGGGAAGATGAACACTGAAGCTTTCTTT.

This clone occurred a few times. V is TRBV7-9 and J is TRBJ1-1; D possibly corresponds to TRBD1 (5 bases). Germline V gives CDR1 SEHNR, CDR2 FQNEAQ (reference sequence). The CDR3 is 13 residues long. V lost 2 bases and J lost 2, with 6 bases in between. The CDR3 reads CASSLQGNTEAFF. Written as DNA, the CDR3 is TGTGCCAGCAGCTTACAGGGTAACACTGAAGCTTTCTTT.

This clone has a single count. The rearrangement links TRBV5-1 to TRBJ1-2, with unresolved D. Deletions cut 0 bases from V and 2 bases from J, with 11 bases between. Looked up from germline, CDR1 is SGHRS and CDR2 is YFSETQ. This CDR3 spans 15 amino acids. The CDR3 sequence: CASSLEWATNYGYTF. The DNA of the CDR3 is TGCGCCAGCAGCTTGGAGTGGGCGACAAACTATGGCTACACCTTC.

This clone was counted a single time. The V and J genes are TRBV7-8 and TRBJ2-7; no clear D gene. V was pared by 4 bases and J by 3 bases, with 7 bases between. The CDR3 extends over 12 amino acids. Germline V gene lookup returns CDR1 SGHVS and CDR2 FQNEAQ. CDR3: CASSSPFYEQYF. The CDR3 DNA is TGTGCCAGCAGCTCCCCCTTCTACGAGCAGTACTTC.

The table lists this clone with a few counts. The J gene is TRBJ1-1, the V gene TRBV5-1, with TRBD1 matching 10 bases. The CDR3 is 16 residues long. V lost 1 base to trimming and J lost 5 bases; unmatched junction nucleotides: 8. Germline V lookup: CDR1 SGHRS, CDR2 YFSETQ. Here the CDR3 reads CASSLPGTGVMTEAFF. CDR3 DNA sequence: TGCGCCAGCAGCTTGCCTGGGACAGGGGTCATGACTGAAGCTTTCTTT.

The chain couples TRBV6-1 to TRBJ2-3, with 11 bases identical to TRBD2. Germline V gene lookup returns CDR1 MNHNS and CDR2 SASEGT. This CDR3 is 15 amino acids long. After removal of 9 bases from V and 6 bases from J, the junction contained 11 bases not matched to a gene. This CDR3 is CASCTSGRSFDTQYF. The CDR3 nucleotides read TGTGCCAGTTGCACTAGCGGGAGATCGTTTGATACGCAGTATTTT.

The CDR3 sequence is CASSLLFRGRGVSQYF. In DNA, the CDR3 is TGTGCCAGCAGCTTATTATTCCGCGGACGGGGCGTTTCGCAGTATTTT. The chain is built from TRBV7-9 and TRBJ2-3; either TRBD1 or TRBD2 may supply D (5 bases each). This CDR3 is 16 amino acids long. V shed 2 bases and J shed 10 bases, with 22 bases lying between them. Germline V gives CDR1 SEHNR, CDR2 FQNEAQ (reference sequence).

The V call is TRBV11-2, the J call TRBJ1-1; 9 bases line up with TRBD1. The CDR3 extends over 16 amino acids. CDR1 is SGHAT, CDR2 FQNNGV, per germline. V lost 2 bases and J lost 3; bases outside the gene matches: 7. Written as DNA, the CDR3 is TGTGCCAGCAGCTTAATCGGGACAGGGTGGGACACTGAAGCTTTCTTT. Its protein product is CASSLIGTGWDTEAFF.

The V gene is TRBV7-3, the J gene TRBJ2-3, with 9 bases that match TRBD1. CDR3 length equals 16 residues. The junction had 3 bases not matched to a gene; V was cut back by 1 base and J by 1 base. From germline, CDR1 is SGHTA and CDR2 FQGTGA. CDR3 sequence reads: CASSLMGQGRTDTQYF. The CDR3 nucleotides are TGTGCCAGCAGCTTAATGGGACAGGGACGCACAGATACGCAGTATTTT.

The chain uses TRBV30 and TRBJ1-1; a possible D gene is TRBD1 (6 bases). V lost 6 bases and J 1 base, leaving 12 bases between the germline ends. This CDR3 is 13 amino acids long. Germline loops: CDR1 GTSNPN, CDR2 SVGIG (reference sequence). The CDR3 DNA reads TGTGCCTGTGCCGGACAGCCGAACACTGAAGCTTTCTTT. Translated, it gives CACAGQPNTEAFF.

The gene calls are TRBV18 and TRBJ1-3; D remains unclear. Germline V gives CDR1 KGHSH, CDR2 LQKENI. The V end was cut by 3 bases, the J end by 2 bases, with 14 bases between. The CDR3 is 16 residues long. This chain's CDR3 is CASSPLPTATGNTIYF. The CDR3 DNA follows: TGTGCCAGCTCACCTTTACCTACGGCGACTGGAAACACCATATATTTT.

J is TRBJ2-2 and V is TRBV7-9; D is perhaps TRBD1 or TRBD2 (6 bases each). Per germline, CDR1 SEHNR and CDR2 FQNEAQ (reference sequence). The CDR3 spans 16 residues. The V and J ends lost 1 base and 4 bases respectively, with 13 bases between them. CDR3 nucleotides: TGTGCCAGCAGCTTAGGGTGGGGGGCCGGCACCGGGGAGCTGTTTTTT. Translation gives CASSLGWGAGTGELFF.